This is a list of T cell receptor beta chains from one sample in a study of breast tumors, draining lymph nodes, adjacent tissues. TCRdb processed the multiplex PCR reads anew with MiXCR; each CDR3 protein has one entry. Found here are tens of thousands of distinct CDR3 sequences, roughly 41% of them singletons; the top ten hold about 10%. Sequences were obtained from breast tumor tissue. The source of these receptors is a female donor with breast cancer. Some clones in this sample may be carry-over from other donors' samples. Each CDR3 is given with its conserved first and last residue. The order of the fields is D gene, J gene, V gene, clone size, CDR3 DNA, CDR3 protein. A D gene is named only where the DNA matches it firmly. Clone size is stated in some rows and not others, as once, few, many or a class when expanded.

TRBD1 TRBJ1-5 TRBV7-2 many TGTGCCAGCAGCGGGCGGACAGGGGATAGCAATCAGCCCCAGCATTTT CASSGRTGDSNQPQHF
TRBD1 TRBJ2-1 TRBV20-1 . TGCAGTGCTAAGGGACAGAGGGCTAGAGAGCAGCTCTTC CSAKGQRAREQLF
. TRBJ2-3 TRBV2 . TGTGCCAGCAGCGAAGGAATCGCAAGGGGCGAGGGACTTAGGCGGTATTTT CASSEGIARGEGLRRYF
. TRBJ2-1 TRBV7-9 . TGTGCCAGCAGCTCATCGGGAGCTGTCAATGAGCAGTTCTTC CASSSSGAVNEQFF
. TRBJ2-1 TRBV20-1 . TGCAGTGCTGGACCGGGACTGCGAAGCGATGAGCAGTTCTTC CSAGPGLRSDEQFF
TRBD2 TRBJ2-5 TRBV20-1 . TGCAGTGCAGGGACTAGCGGGCAGTACCAAGAGACCCAGTACTTC CSAGTSGQYQETQYF
TRBD1 TRBJ1-2 TRBV12-3/TRBV12-4 many TGTGCCAGCAGTTTTACCCGACAGGGGGCTAGGGGCTACACCTTC CASSFTRQGARGYTF
. TRBJ1-2 TRBV5-4 . TGTGCCAGCAGCTGGGGGCCGCGGGACGGCTACACCTTC CASSWGPRDGYTF
TRBD2 TRBJ2-1 TRBV4-2 . TGTGCCAGCAGCCAAGTAGGAGCGGGAGGATCCTACAATGAGCAGTTCTTC CASSQVGAGGSYNEQFF
TRBD1 TRBJ1-2 TRBV7-2 many TGTGCCAGCAGCCTCTCACCGGGACAGCAGTATGGCTACACCTTC CASSLSPGQQYGYTF
TRBD2 TRBJ2-2 TRBV5-4 many TGTGCCAGCAACCCTAGCGGGAGTTACACCGGGGAGCTGTTTTTT CASNPSGSYTGELFF
. TRBJ2-5 TRBV29-1 . TGCAGCGTTACCCACCAAGAGACCCAGTACTTC CSVTHQETQYF
TRBD2 TRBJ2-1 TRBV2 many TGTGCCAGCAGAGTAGGGACTAGCGGGAGAAATGAGCAGTTCTTC CASRVGTSGRNEQFF
TRBD1 TRBJ1-2 TRBV20-1 . TGCAGTGCTAGAAGGGACAGGGTCTTTACCTATGGCTACACCTTC CSARRDRVFTYGYTF
. TRBJ1-4 TRBV4-1 . TGCGCCAGCAGCCAGGCGGGACTCGACAATGAAAAACTGTTTTTT CASSQAGLDNEKLFF
. TRBJ1-6 TRBV18 many TGTGCCAGCTCACCAGGCAGGGGTAATTCACCCCTCCACTTT CASSPGRGNSPLHF
TRBD2 TRBJ2-6 TRBV20-1 . TGCAGTGCTAACAAAGCGGGAGTCCCCGGGCTGTGCTCTGGGGCCAACGTCCTGACTTTC CSANKAGVPGLCSGANVLTF
. TRBJ2-2 TRBV7-6 few . CASSSGSSYEQYFGPGTGELFF
TRBD1 TRBJ1-6 TRBV7-2 . TGTGCCAGCAGCGCAGGCGGGACAGGGTTAGGGTCACCCCCCCACTTT CASSAGGTGLGSPPHF
. TRBJ2-7 TRBV12-3/TRBV12-4 many TGTGCCAGCCGAAGGGAAACCTACGAGCAGTACTTC CASRRETYEQYF
. TRBJ1-2 TRBV7-3 many TGTGCCAGCAGCCCGTCCGGAGCGGACTATGGCTACACCTTC CASSPSGADYGYTF
TRBD2 TRBJ2-1 TRBV29-1 medium-sized TGCAGCGTTTTGATCTCGGGAGGCAATGAGCAGTTCTTC CSVLISGGNEQFF
. TRBJ2-5 TRBV11-3 . TGTGCCAGCAGCAGGGAGACCAAGGAGACCCAGTACTTC CASSRETKETQYF
TRBD1 TRBJ2-7 TRBV20-1 many TGCAGTGCTACCCGACAGGGGGGACACCACGAGCAGTACTTC CSATRQGGHHEQYF
. TRBJ2-7 TRBV4-2 . TGTGCCAGCAGCCAAGGCCGGACAGCCAACGAGCAGTACTTC CASSQGRTANEQYF
TRBD1 TRBJ1-6 TRBV5-1 . TGCGCCAGCAGCACCTCGACAGGGAGGGATTCACCCCTCCACTTT CASSTSTGRDSPLHF
. TRBJ2-5 TRBV7-2 many TGTGCCAGCGCTCAGGACCGACAAGAGACCCAGTACTTC CASAQDRQETQYF
TRBD2 TRBJ2-3 TRBV7-3 many TGTGCCAGCAGCGCCGGGACTAGCGGGAGGGGTACGCAGTATTTT CASSAGTSGRGTQYF
TRBD2 TRBJ2-2 TRBV29-1 many TGCAGCGTGGGGGGGGTACAATTGACCGGGGAGCTGTTTTTT CSVGGVQLTGELFF
TRBD1 TRBJ2-7 TRBV6-6 many TGTGCCAGCAGATCTCCGGGACAGGAGATCTACGAGCAGTACTTC CASRSPGQEIYEQYF
TRBD2 TRBJ2-2 TRBV20-1 once TGCAGTGCTAGAGACCCAGCGGGAACATACAGGGAGCTGTTTTTT CSARDPAGTYRELFF
. TRBJ1-2 TRBV29-1 medium-sized TGCAGCGTTGAAGATCTAAACAGACTTAACTATGGCTACACCTTC CSVEDLNRLNYGYTF
TRBD2 TRBJ2-1 TRBV7-2 . TGTGCCAGCAGCTTAGGAGGGACTAGCGGGGTAGAGCGGTTCTTC CASSLGGTSGVERFF
TRBD1 TRBJ1-4 TRBV7-2 many TGTGCCAGCAGCTTAGGTCAGGGGGCGTTCGAAAAACTGTTTTTT CASSLGQGAFEKLFF
. TRBJ1-1 TRBV30 . TGTGCCCGGAGTGACAGGCCGAACACTGAAGCTTTCTTT CARSDRPNTEAFF
TRBD2 TRBJ2-1 TRBV10-3 . TGTGCCATCAGTGCCGGGACTAGCGCTTACAATGAGCAGTTCTTC CAISAGTSAYNEQFF
. TRBJ1-5 TRBV7-9 many TGTGCCAGCAGCTTTGGAATGAAAAATCAGCCCCAGCATTTT CASSFGMKNQPQHF
. TRBJ1-5 TRBV7-2 . TGTGCCAGCAGCTTAGATCTCCAGGACCGACCTAATCAGCCCCAGCATTTT CASSLDLQDRPNQPQHF
. TRBJ2-3 TRBV10-1 . TGCGCCAGCAGCGATCCCGGACGCACAGATACGCAGTATTTT CASSDPGRTDTQYF
TRBD2 TRBJ2-1 TRBV6-6 . TGTGCCAGCAGTTATAGGTCGGCGGGAGGGAGCAATGAGCAGTTCTTC CASSYRSAGGSNEQFF
TRBD2 TRBJ2-7 TRBV4-1 many TGCGCCAGCAGCCAACCCTCGGCTAGCGGGGCCTACGAGCAGTACTTC CASSQPSASGAYEQYF
. TRBJ2-1 TRBV2 once TGTGCCAGCAGCGCCGGGGCAAGGTTCGATGAGCAGTTCTTC CASSAGARFDEQFF
. TRBJ2-7 TRBV7-9 . TGTGCCAGCAGCTTAGCGGGAGGATCCTACGAGCAGTACTTC CASSLAGGSYEQYF
. TRBJ2-1 TRBV20-1 once TGCAGTGCTAGGAGGAGACTAGGGGCCTACAATGAGCAGTTCTTC CSARRRLGAYNEQFF
TRBD2 TRBJ2-7 TRBV7-9 many TGTGCCAGCAGCGTCAGGGAGCGGGAGGCCCGATACGAGCAGTACTTC CASSVREREARYEQYF
. TRBJ1-3 TRBV5-1 many TGCGCCAGCAGCCCCACCTCCTCCTTCAGCTCTGGAAACACCATATATTTT CASSPTSSFSSGNTIYF
. TRBJ1-1 TRBV7-2 . TGTGCCAGCAGCTTAGAGCTTTACACTGAAGCTTTCTTT CASSLELYTEAFF
TRBD2 TRBJ2-1 TRBV19 many TGTGCCAGTAAGAGACTAGCGGGGTACAATGAGCAGTTCTTC CASKRLAGYNEQFF
. TRBJ1-2 TRBV3-1 many TGTGCCAGCAGCCAAGAGCGGAACAGTCGCTATGGCTACACCTTC CASSQERNSRYGYTF
TRBD1 TRBJ1-2 TRBV19 . TGTGCCAGTAGTACAAAGGGGGCTTTGGTCGATGGCTACACCTTC CASSTKGALVDGYTF